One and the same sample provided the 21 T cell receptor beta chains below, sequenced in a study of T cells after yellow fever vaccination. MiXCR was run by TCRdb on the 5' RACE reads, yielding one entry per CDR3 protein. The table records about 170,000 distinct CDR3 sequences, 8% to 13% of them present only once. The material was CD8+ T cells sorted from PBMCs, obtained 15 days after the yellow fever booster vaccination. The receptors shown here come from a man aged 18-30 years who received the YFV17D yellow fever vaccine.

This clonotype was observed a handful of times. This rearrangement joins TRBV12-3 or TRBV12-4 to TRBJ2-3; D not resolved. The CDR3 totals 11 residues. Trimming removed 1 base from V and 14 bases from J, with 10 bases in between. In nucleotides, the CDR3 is TGTGCCAGCAGTTTAGTCGGTTTTCCGTATTTT. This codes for CASSLVGFPYF.

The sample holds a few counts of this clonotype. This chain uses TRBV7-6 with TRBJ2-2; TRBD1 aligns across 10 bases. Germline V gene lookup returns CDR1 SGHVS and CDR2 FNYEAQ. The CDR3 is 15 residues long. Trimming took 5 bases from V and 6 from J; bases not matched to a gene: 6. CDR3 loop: CASSPRDRGAGELFF. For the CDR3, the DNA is TGTGCCAGCAGCCCGAGGGACAGGGGCGCCGGGGAGCTGTTTTTT.

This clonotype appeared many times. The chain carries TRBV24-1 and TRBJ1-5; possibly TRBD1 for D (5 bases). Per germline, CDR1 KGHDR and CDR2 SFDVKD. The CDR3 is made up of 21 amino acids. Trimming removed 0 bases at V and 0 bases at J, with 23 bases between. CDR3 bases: TGTGCCACCAGTGATTTGCGGAGTCGGGGCGCGCGGATTTATAGCAATCAGCCCCAGCATTTT. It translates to CATSDLRSRGARIYSNQPQHF.

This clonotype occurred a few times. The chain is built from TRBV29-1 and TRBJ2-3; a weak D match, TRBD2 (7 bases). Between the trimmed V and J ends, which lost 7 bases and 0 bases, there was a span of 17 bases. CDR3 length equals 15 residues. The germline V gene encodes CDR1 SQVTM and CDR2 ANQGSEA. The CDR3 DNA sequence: TGCAGCGCCGAGGGGGGGCAGGGAAGCACAGATACGCAGTATTTT. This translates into CSAEGGQGSTDTQYF.

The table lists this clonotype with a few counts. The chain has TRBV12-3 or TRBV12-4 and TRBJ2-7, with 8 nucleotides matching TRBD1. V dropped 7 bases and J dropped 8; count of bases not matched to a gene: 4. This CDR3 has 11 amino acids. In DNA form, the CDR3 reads TGTGCCAGCATCTACAGGGGGAAGCAGTACTTC. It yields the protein CASIYRGKQYF.

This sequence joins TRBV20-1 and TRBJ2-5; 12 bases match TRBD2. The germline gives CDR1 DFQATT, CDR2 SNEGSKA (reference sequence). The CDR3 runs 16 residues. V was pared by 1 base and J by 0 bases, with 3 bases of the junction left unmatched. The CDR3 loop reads CSARGTSGDNQETQYF. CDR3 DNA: TGCAGTGCTAGAGGGACTAGCGGGGACAACCAAGAGACCCAGTACTTC.

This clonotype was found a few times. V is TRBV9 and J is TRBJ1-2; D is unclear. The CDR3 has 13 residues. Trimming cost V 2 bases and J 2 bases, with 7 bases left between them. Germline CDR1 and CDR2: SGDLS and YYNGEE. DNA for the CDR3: TGTGCCAGCAGCGTGGGCAGCAACTATGGCTACACCTTC. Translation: CASSVGSNYGYTF.

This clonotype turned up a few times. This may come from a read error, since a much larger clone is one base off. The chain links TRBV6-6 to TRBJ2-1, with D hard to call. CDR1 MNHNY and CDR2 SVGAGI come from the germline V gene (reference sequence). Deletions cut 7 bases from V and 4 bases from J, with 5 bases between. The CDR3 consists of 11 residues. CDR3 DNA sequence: TGTGCCAGCACCGGATACAATGAGCAGTTCTTC. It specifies CASTGYNEQFF.

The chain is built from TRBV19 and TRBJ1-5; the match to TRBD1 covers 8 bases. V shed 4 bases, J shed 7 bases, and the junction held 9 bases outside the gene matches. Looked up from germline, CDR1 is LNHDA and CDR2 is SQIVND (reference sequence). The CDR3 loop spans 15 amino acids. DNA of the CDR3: TGTGCCAGTAGTAGTGGGACAGGTTGGGCACAGCCCCAGCATTTT. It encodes CASSSGTGWAQPQHF.

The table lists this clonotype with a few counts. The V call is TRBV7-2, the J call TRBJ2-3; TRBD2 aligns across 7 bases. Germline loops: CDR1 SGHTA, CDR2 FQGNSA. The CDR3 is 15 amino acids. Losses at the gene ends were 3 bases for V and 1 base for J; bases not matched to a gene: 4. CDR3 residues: CASSFSSGGTDTQYF. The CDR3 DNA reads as TGTGCCAGCAGCTTTTCTAGCGGAGGCACAGATACGCAGTATTTT.

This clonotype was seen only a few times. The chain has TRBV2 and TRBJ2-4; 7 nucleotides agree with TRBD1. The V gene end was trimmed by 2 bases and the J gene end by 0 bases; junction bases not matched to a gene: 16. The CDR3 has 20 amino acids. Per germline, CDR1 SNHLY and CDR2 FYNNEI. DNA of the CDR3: TGTGCCAGCAGTGAACCGCACGGACAGGTCTTGGGGCTAGCCAAAAACATTCAGTACTTC. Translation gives CASSEPHGQVLGLAKNIQYF.

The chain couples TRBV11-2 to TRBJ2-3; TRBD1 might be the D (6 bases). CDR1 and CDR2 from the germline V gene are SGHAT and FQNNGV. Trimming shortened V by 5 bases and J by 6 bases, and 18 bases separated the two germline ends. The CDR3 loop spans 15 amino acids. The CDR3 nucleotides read TGTGCCAGCAGCGATATTACAGGGTTAGGGGATACGCAGTATTTT. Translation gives CASSDITGLGDTQYF.

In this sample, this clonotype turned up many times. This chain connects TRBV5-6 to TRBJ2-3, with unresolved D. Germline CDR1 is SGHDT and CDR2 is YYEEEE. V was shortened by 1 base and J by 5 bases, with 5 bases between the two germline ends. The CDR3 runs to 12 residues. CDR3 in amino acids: CASSLQVDTQYF. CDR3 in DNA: TGTGCCAGCAGCTTGCAGGTAGATACGCAGTATTTT.

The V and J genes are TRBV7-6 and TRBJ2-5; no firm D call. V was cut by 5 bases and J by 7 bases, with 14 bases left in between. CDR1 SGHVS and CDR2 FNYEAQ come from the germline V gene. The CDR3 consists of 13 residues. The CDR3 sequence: CASSDRANPTQYF. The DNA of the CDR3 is TGTGCCAGCAGCGACCGGGCTAACCCGACCCAGTACTTC.

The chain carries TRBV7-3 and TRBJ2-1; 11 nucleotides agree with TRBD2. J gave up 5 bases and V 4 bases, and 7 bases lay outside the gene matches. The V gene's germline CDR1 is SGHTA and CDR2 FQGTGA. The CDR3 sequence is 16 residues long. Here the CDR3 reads CASSSGTSGRNNEQFF. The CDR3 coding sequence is TGTGCCAGCAGCTCGGGGACTAGCGGTAGGAACAATGAGCAGTTCTTC.

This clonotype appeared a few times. Written as DNA, the CDR3 is TGTGCCAGCAGCTTGGGGACGGATACCTCCTACGAGCAGTACTTC. It translates to CASSLGTDTSYEQYF. The chain links TRBV7-9 to TRBJ2-7, with D perhaps being TRBD1 or TRBD2 (5 bases each). CDR1 and CDR2 from the germline V gene are SEHNR and FQNEAQ (reference sequence). The V end lost 3 bases, the J end lost 0 bases, and 12 bases lay between the germline ends. This CDR3 is 15 amino acids long.

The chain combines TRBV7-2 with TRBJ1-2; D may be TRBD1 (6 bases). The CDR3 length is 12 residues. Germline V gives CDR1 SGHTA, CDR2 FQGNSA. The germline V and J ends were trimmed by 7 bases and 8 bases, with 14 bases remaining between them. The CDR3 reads CASTLIGQGYTF. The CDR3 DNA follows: TGTGCCAGCACCCTTATTGGACAGGGCTACACCTTC. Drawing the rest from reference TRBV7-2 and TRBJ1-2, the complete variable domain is GAGVSQSPSNKVTEKGKDVELRCDPISGHTALYWYRQSLGQGLEFLIYFQGNSAPDKSGLPSDRFSAERTGGSVSTLTIQRTQQEDSAVYLCASTLIGQGYTFGSGTRLTVV.

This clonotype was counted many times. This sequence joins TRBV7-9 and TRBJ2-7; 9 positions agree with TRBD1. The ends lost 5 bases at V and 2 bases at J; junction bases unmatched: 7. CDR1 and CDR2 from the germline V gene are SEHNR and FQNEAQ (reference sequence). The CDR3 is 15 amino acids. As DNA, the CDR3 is TGTGCCAGCAGCCGATCCGGGACAGGGCCCTACGAGCAGTACTTC. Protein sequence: CASSRSGTGPYEQYF.

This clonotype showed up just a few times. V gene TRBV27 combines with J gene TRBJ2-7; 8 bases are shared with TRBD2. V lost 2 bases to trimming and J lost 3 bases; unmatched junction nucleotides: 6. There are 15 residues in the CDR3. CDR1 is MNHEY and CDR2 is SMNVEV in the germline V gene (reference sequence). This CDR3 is CASSLRGGSFYEQYV. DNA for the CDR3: TGTGCCAGCAGTTTACGCGGGGGGTCTTTCTACGAGCAGTACGTC.

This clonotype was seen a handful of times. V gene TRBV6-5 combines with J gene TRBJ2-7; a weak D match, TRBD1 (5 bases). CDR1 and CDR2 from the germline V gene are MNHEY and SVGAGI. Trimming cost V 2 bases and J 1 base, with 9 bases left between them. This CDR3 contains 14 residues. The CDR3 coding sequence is TGTGCCAGCAGTTACGGGCAGGGTTCCTACGAGCAGTACTTC. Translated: CASSYGQGSYEQYF.

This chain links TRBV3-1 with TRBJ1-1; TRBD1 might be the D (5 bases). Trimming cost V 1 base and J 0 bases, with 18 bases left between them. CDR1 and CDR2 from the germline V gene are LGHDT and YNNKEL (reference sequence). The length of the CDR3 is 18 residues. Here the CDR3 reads CASSQAFFLGAMNTEAFF. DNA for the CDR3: TGTGCCAGCAGCCAAGCTTTCTTCTTAGGGGCAATGAACACTGAAGCTTTCTTT.